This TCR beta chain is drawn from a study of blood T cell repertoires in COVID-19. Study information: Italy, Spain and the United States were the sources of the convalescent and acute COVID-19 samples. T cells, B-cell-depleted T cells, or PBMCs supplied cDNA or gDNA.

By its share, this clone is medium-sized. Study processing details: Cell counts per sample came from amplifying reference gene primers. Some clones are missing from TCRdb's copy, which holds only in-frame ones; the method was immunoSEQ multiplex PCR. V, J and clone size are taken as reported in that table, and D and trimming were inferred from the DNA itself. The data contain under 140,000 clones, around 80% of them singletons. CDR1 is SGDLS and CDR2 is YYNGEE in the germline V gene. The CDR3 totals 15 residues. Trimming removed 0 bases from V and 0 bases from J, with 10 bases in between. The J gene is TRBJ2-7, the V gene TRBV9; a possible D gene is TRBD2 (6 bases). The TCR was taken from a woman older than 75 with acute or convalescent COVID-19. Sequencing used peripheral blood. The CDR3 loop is CASSVGYGSSYEQYF. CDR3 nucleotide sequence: TGTGCCAGCAGCGTAGGGTACGGGAGCTCCTACGAGCAGTACTTC.